These 32 T cell receptor beta chains share one sample of origin, sequenced in a study of cytomegalovirus exposure and HLA in healthy donors. PCR amplification relied on 60 Vbeta primers (plus 13 Jbeta primers). The table came from immunoSEQ multiplex PCR; TCRdb's copy has only in-frame clones and leaves some out. In the table there are about 110,000 clones, roughly 70% of which are singletons. The sequenced material came from PBMCs. Source of these receptors: a male donor in good health and CMV-seropositive.

The chain employs TRBV12-1 and TRBJ2-7; the table's D call, TRBD2, was not checked against the DNA. TRBV12-1 is termed a pseudogene. The CDR3 length is 15 residues. The CDR3 bases are TGTGCCAGCAGCTTTGGACTAGCGGCTACCTACGAGCAGTACTTC. Protein product: CASSFGLAATYEQYF.

A note on this clone: The same CDR3 arises from other DNA sequences in this sample as well. The J gene is TRBJ2-7, the V gene TRBV9; TRBD1 matches at 7 bases. Trimming cost V 4 bases and J 4 bases; bases outside gene matches: 5. Germline V lookup: CDR1 SGDLS, CDR2 YYNGEE. This CDR3 is 13 amino acids long. The CDR3 DNA sequence: TGTGCCAGCAGCCTCCGGGACAGTTACGAGCAGTACTTC. Its protein product is CASSLRDSYEQYF.

This clone was recorded a few times. DNA for the CDR3: TGTGCCAGCAGTCCGCAACTAGCGGGTGTACGACGACCTGGGGAGACCCAGTACTTC. This translates into CASSPQLAGVRRPGETQYF. The chain combines TRBV27 with TRBJ2-5, with 9 nucleotides matching TRBD2. The CDR3 spans 19 residues. V shed 5 bases and J 5 bases; nucleotides not matched to a gene: 21. Germline V gene lookup returns CDR1 MNHEY and CDR2 SMNVEV (reference sequence).

J is TRBJ2-7 and V is TRBV5-1, with 9 nucleotides matching TRBD1. The J segment lost 2 bases and the V segment lost 4 bases, leaving 4 bases of the junction unmatched. Germline V lookup: CDR1 SGHRS, CDR2 YFSETQ. The CDR3 sequence is 14 residues long. The CDR3: CASSRGQGTYEQYF. CDR3 bases: TGCGCCAGCAGCAGGGGACAGGGTACCTACGAGCAGTACTTC.

The chain couples TRBV2 to TRBJ1-2; D ambiguous. CDR3 length: 15 amino acids. V lost 3 bases, J lost 7 bases, and 18 bases lay in between. Per germline, CDR1 SNHLY and CDR2 FYNNEI. CDR3 DNA: TGTGCCAGCAGTGATAATCGGTTAGGGAGCACTGGCTACACCTTC. It specifies CASSDNRLGSTGYTF. The full variable domain, in which reference TRBV2 and TRBJ1-2 provide the parts outside the CDR3, is EPEVTQTPSHQVTQMGQEVILRCVPISNHLYFYWYRQILGQKVEFLVSFYNNEISEKSEIFDDQFSVERPDGSNFTLKIRSTKLEDSAMYFCASSDNRLGSTGYTFGSGTRLTVV.

This clone showed up just a few times. V gene TRBV5-1 combines with J gene TRBJ2-2, with D tentatively TRBD2 (6 bases). V gave up 1 base and J gave up 4 bases, with 14 bases separating them. The CDR3 length is 16 residues. CDR1 is SGHRS, CDR2 YFSETQ, per germline. The CDR3 here is CASSLRDGTVTGELFF. The CDR3 DNA reads as TGCGCCAGCAGCTTGCGAGACGGGACTGTCACCGGGGAGCTGTTTTTT.

The chain is built from TRBV7-8 and TRBJ1-2; 9 bases agree with TRBD1. V was pared by 1 base and J by 0 bases, with 0 bases of the junction left unmatched. Germline loops: CDR1 SGHVS, CDR2 FQNEAQ. The CDR3 extends over 15 amino acids. DNA of the CDR3: TGTGCCAGCAGCTTAGGGGACAGGGCTAACTATGGCTACACCTTC. Amino acids: CASSLGDRANYGYTF. The whole variable domain, filled in from reference TRBV7-8 and TRBJ1-2, reads GAGVSQSPRYKVAKRGQDVALRCDPISGHVSLFWYQQALGQGPEFLTYFQNEAQLDKSGLPSDRFFAERPEGSVSTLKIQRTQQEDSAVYLCASSLGDRANYGYTFGSGTRLTVV.

The chain carries TRBV11-1 and TRBJ2-7, with D perhaps TRBD1 (6 bases). Looked up from germline, CDR1 is SGHAT and CDR2 is FQDESV (reference sequence). The CDR3 is made up of 13 amino acids. The V gene lost 3 bases and the J gene lost 5 bases, with 11 bases spanning the gap. CDR3 amino acids: CASSLVRGDEQYF. The CDR3 DNA sequence: TGTGCCAGCAGCTTGGTCAGGGGAGACGAGCAGTACTTC. Full variable domain (outside the CDR3, taken from reference TRBV11-1 and TRBJ2-7): EAEVAQSPRYKITEKSQAVAFWCDPISGHATLYWYRQILGQGPELLVQFQDESVVDDSQLPKDRFSAERLKGVDSTLKIQPAELGDSAMYLCASSLVRGDEQYFGPGTRLTVT.

This clone was detected a few times. V and J are TRBV7-2 and TRBJ2-1; D remains ambiguous. Trimming cost V 5 bases and J 7 bases, with 9 bases left between them. The V gene's germline CDR1 is SGHTA and CDR2 FQGNSA. The CDR3 consists of 12 residues. The CDR3 spells CASSGRSNEQFF. Written as DNA, the CDR3 is TGTGCCAGCAGCGGGCGTTCAAATGAGCAGTTCTTC.

The rearrangement joins TRBV2 to TRBJ1-2; D is unresolved. The length of the CDR3 is 12 residues. Trimming shortened V by 4 bases and J by 8 bases, and 11 bases separated the two germline ends. Germline V gene data show CDR1 as SNHLY and CDR2 as FYNNEI. This chain's CDR3 is CASSGGGRGYTF. The CDR3 nucleotides are TGTGCCAGCAGTGGAGGAGGTCGCGGCTACACCTTC. Full variable domain (outside the CDR3, taken from reference TRBV2 and TRBJ1-2): EPEVTQTPSHQVTQMGQEVILRCVPISNHLYFYWYRQILGQKVEFLVSFYNNEISEKSEIFDDQFSVERPDGSNFTLKIRSTKLEDSAMYFCASSGGGRGYTFGSGTRLTVV.

The chain combines TRBV30 with TRBJ2-1, with TRBD2 matching 7 bases. With V trimmed by 0 bases and J by 1 base, 6 bases remained unmatched. CDR3 length: 16 amino acids. Looked up from germline, CDR1 is GTSNPN and CDR2 is SVGIG (reference sequence). CDR3 sequence reads: CAWSVGAGVSYNEQFF. The CDR3 nucleotides are TGTGCCTGGAGTGTAGGGGCGGGAGTGTCCTACAATGAGCAGTTCTTC.

CDR3 DNA sequence: TGCAGCGTAACTGACAGGGTCCCGGTGCGGGAGCAGTACTTC. It specifies CSVTDRVPVREQYF. The chain has TRBV29-1 and TRBJ2-7, with 7 bases matching TRBD1. V trimming: 6 bases; J trimming: 7 bases; junction bases outside the gene matches: 15. The CDR3 spans 14 residues. Germline lookup yields CDR1 SQVTM and CDR2 ANQGSEA.

The V and J genes are TRBV21-1 and TRBJ2-1; TRBD2, as called in the table, went unchecked against the DNA. TRBV21-1 is recorded as a pseudogene. The CDR3 has 17 amino acids. The CDR3 region has the DNA TGTGCCAGCAGCAAAGAGCCGGGTCCGAGCTCCTACAATGAGCAGTTCTTC. It is translated as CASSKEPGPSSYNEQFF.

CDR3 nucleotide sequence: TGCAGCGTTGAAGATGATGACAGGGAAGGGTGCGAGCAGTACTTC. Encoded protein: CSVEDDDREGCEQYF. The gene calls are TRBV29-1 and TRBJ2-7; 7 bases map to TRBD1. V lost 0 bases and J lost 6; bases outside the gene matches: 11. The CDR3 contains 15 residues. Germline V gene data show CDR1 as SQVTM and CDR2 as ANQGSEA.

The CDR3 nucleotides are TGCGCCAGCAGCCTAGGGGAGGCCCAGTACTTC. It translates to CASSLGEAQYF. J is TRBJ2-5 and V is TRBV4-3; maybe TRBD2 (6 bases). The CDR3 spans 11 residues. In germline, CDR1 is LGHNA, CDR2 YSLEER. The V and J ends lost 4 bases and 9 bases respectively, with 9 bases between them.

The chain carries TRBV28 and TRBJ1-1; D gene unclear. This CDR3 is 14 amino acids long. The V and J ends lost 6 bases and 1 base respectively, with 12 bases between them. In germline, CDR1 is MDHEN, CDR2 SYDVKM. Written as DNA, the CDR3 is TGTGCCAGCAGCGTTGGCGGCCGGAACACTGAAGCTTTCTTT. It translates to CASSVGGRNTEAFF.

A few counts support this clone. J is TRBJ2-1 and V is TRBV6-5; D may be TRBD2 (6 bases). Germline CDR1 and CDR2: MNHEY and SVGAGI. CDR3 length equals 13 residues. The V gene lost 2 bases and the J gene lost 8 bases, with 10 bases spanning the gap. CDR3 sequence reads: CASSYTWGDEQFF. CDR3 bases: TGTGCCAGCAGTTACACTTGGGGGGATGAGCAGTTCTTC.

The sample holds one count of this clone. The rearrangement joins TRBV7-9 to TRBJ2-7; 8 bases are a match to TRBD1. CDR3 length: 12 residues. The germline V gene has CDR1 SEHNR and CDR2 FQNEAQ (reference sequence). V was clipped by 10 bases and J by 7 bases; unmatched bases: 9. CDR3 loop: CATTGETGEQYF. CDR3 sequence (DNA): TGTGCCACGACAGGGGAAACCGGGGAGCAGTACTTC.

The gene calls are TRBV4-1 and TRBJ2-1, with 7 positions matching TRBD1. The CDR3 covers 14 residues. Germline CDR1 reads MGHRA; CDR2 reads YSYEKL. Unmatched junction bases numbered 5, after V lost 3 bases and J lost 6 bases. The CDR3 loop is CASSQGDRVNEQFF. In DNA, the CDR3 is TGCGCCAGCAGCCAGGGTGACAGGGTCAATGAGCAGTTCTTC.

The chain carries TRBV25-1 and TRBJ1-2, with D maybe TRBD1 (6 bases). With 4 bases removed from V and 4 bases from J, the gap between germline ends came to 13 bases. The CDR3 contains 14 residues. The V gene's germline CDR1 is MGHDK and CDR2 SYGVNS. CDR3 sequence: CASSGSGTIYGYTF. The DNA of the CDR3 is TGTGCCAGCAGTGGGTCCGGGACAATCTATGGCTACACCTTC.

Comment on this clone: At one end the junction does not follow the germline gene, possibly because of a read error. The chain couples TRBV27 to TRBJ2-7, with 9 bases identical to TRBD1. The CDR3 extends over 13 amino acids. The germline gives CDR1 MNHEY, CDR2 SMNVEV (reference sequence). CDR3 in DNA: TGTGCCAGCAGTCCGTATACCCGACAGGGGGAGTGCTTC. Translated: CASSPYTRQGECF.

The table lists this clone with a few counts. The genes are TRBV9 and TRBJ2-2; TRBD2 might be the D (6 bases). The CDR3 is 15 amino acids. The V and J ends lost 0 bases and 7 bases respectively, with 13 bases between them. The germline V gene encodes CDR1 SGDLS and CDR2 YYNGEE. The CDR3 bases are TGTGCCAGCAGCGTAGATCGGGAGAGGATCGGGGAGCTGTTTTTT. Amino acid sequence: CASSVDRERIGELFF.

V usage is TRBV2 and J usage is TRBJ2-7; 10 nucleotides line up with TRBD2. This CDR3 region has 14 residues. Germline values: CDR1 SNHLY, CDR2 FYNNEI. Trimming removed 8 bases from V and 2 bases from J; junction bases left unmatched: 6. CDR3 amino acids: CASGRAGGPYEQYF. The CDR3 DNA reads as TGTGCCAGCGGAAGAGCGGGGGGGCCCTACGAGCAGTACTTC.

The gene calls are TRBV6-6 and TRBJ2-7, with 7 bases lining up with TRBD1. CDR1 is MNHNY and CDR2 is SVGAGI in the germline V gene (reference sequence). The CDR3 is made up of 15 amino acids. Trimming removed 0 bases from V and 2 bases from J; junction bases left unmatched: 4. The CDR3 DNA sequence: TGTGCCAGCAGTTACTCTGCAGGGGGAACCTACGAGCAGTACTTC. Translating gives CASSYSAGGTYEQYF.

The chain is built from TRBV28 and TRBJ2-7; 10 bases line up with TRBD1. CDR3 size: 13 residues. The ends lost 6 bases at V and 4 bases at J; junction bases unmatched: 3. Germline V gives CDR1 MDHEN, CDR2 SYDVKM. The CDR3 nucleotides read TGTGCCAGCAGGGGACAGGGGTGGTACGAGCAGTACTTC. Translating gives CASRGQGWYEQYF. Full variable domain (remainder filled in from reference TRBV28 and TRBJ2-7): DVKVTQSSRYLVKRTGEKVFLECVQDMDHENMFWYRQDPGLGLRLIYFSYDVKMKEKGDIPEGYSVSREKKERFSLILESASTNQTSMYLCASRGQGWYEQYFGPGTRLTVT.

The V and J genes are TRBV5-1 and TRBJ2-7; D is possibly TRBD2 (6 bases). Between the trimmed V and J ends, which lost 4 bases and 0 bases, there was a span of 11 bases. The CDR3 sequence is 14 residues long. Germline-derived CDR1 and CDR2 are SGHRS and YFSETQ. CDR3 loop: CASSPRLDSYEQYF. The DNA of the CDR3 is TGCGCCAGCAGCCCGCGACTAGACTCCTACGAGCAGTACTTC.

CDR3 sequence reads: CASSLGQGSGYGYTF. The CDR3 DNA follows: TGTGCCAGCAGTCTAGGACAGGGGAGTGGCTATGGCTACACCTTC. V is TRBV6-5 and J is TRBJ1-2; the match to TRBD1 covers 9 bases. This CDR3 has 15 residues. The germline CDR1 and CDR2 sequences are MNHEY and SVGAGI. V shed 5 bases, J shed 4 bases, and the junction held 8 bases outside the gene matches.

This rearrangement joins TRBV5-1 to TRBJ1-1; D is perhaps TRBD1 (5 bases). Between the trimmed V and J ends, which lost 2 bases and 3 bases, there was a span of 8 bases. From germline, CDR1 is SGHRS and CDR2 YFSETQ. The CDR3 sequence is 13 residues long. As DNA, the CDR3 is TGCGCCAGCAGCTTCGGGGACTACACTGAAGCTTTCTTT. Translated: CASSFGDYTEAFF.

CDR3 bases: TGTGCCAGCAGCTTAGAAGGGCGGGGCGGCAATAGATCACCCCTCCACTTT. Its protein product is CASSLEGRGGNRSPLHF. This sequence joins TRBV13 and TRBJ1-6, with D possibly being TRBD1 (5 bases). V was trimmed by 1 base and J by 10 bases, leaving 20 bases between them. The CDR3 runs 17 residues. Germline V gene data show CDR1 as PRHDT and CDR2 as FYEKMQ (reference sequence).

This clone was observed a few times. This sequence joins TRBV28 and TRBJ1-1, with D maybe TRBD1 (6 bases). CDR3 length: 16 residues. Germline V gene sequence: CDR1 MDHEN, CDR2 SYDVKM. Trimming removed 3 bases from V and 4 bases from J, with 18 bases in between. The CDR3 sequence: CASSFEGRGVGTEAFF. DNA for the CDR3: TGTGCCAGCAGTTTTGAGGGCAGGGGAGTGGGCACTGAAGCTTTCTTT. Full variable domain (missing parts from reference TRBV28 and TRBJ1-1): DVKVTQSSRYLVKRTGEKVFLECVQDMDHENMFWYRQDPGLGLRLIYFSYDVKMKEKGDIPEGYSVSREKKERFSLILESASTNQTSMYLCASSFEGRGVGTEAFFGQGTRLTVV.

The gene calls are TRBV6-1 and TRBJ2-2; D ambiguous. Germline-derived CDR1 and CDR2 are MNHNS and SASEGT. Deletions cut 8 bases from V and 3 bases from J, with 10 bases between. The CDR3 covers 13 residues. The CDR3 DNA reads as TGTGCCAGCGGTGGCCGGGACACCGGGGAGCTGTTTTTT. Amino acids: CASGGRDTGELFF.

The chain combines TRBV20-1 with TRBJ1-2; unclear D gene. This CDR3 region has 10 residues. In germline, CDR1 is DFQATT, CDR2 SNEGSKA (reference sequence). V lost 4 bases to trimming and J lost 5 bases, with 5 bases between them. CDR3 DNA: TGCAGTGCTACCAATTATGGCTACACCTTC. It codes for CSATNYGYTF.